The entry below describes one TCR beta chain. Its antigen remains undetermined. There are no base qualities to consult, and no much larger clone falls within one base. Reading the germline V gene gives CDR1 MNHEY and CDR2 SVGEGT. The CDR3 measures 20 amino acids from cysteine to phenylalanine. The CDR3 DNA has 60 bases and is translated from base 1. V is reduced by 4 bases and J by 2 bases, leaving a spacing of 27 bases between them. The data stem from a study of blood T cell repertoires in COVID-19 (dated by TCRdb to 2020 to 2021). Describing the broader study: The collaborator samples originated in the United States, Italy and Spain and spanned the acute and convalescent phases of COVID-19. The material from the prospective study consisted of cDNA or gDNA derived from T cells, B-cell-depleted T cells, or PBMCs. Deeply sampled blood TCRbeta repertoires from subjects exposed to, actively infected with, or recovered from COVID-19 were included in the dataset. The repertoires were made available in a free public database intended to serve as a resource for research on the immune response to SARS-CoV-2. Samples were obtained from the ongoing ImmuneRACE study (first 160 participants) and from about 1,300 subjects provided by 6 global collaborators. A de-identified subject ID, COVID-19 status, age in years and sex were almost always included in the sample metadata. Where available, HLA class I and class II types were taken from metadata supplied by the sample provider and were not determined by assay-based typing.

What the work shows at the level of the full study, not this receptor alone: The quantity of clinical and demographic metadata differed by source and by participant and was supplied without curation.

TCRbeta CDR3 regions were amplified from genomic DNA by means of the immunoSEQ Assay, a bias-controlled multiplex PCR. The authors processed their data as follows. Within the assay, amplification of reference gene primers was used to estimate how many nucleated cells each sample contained. To quantify the absolute abundance of each unique TCRbeta CDR3 rearrangement, sequence reads were collapsed and filtered. Productive Simpson clonality was computed per sample as the square root of Simpson's diversity index over productive rearrangements. Not all clones reach the TCRdb copy of this immuneACCESS table, which keeps in-frame sequences only. Checked studies attribute under half of the gap to unresolved V genes and leave the rest unexplained. V and J calls and clone size come straight from that table; D and trimming were deduced from the DNA. This sample is represented by 45,000 or so clones; about 82% of them were singletons. The ten largest clones take up approximately 2% of the sample.

The collaborating institutions used their own protocols to collect whole blood in K2EDTA tubes. For TCRbeta analysis, collaborator samples were shipped as frozen whole blood, as isolated PBMCs, or as DNA extracted from either sample type. The receptor chain draws on TRBV6-2 or TRBV6-3 and TRBJ1-5, with a weak D call of TRBD1 (6 bases match). The sequencing sample was made of peripheral blood. This TCR was recovered from an older woman with acute or convalescent COVID-19. The DNA sequence follows: TGTGCCAGCAGTTCGGGGGGACATTCCGGGCAAAGGTTTGGCAATCAGCCCCAGCATTTT. Translated, it reads CASSSGGHSGQRFGNQPQHF.